The 22 T cell receptor beta chains reported below all come from one sample, sequenced in a study of T cells in Graves' hyperthyroidism and ophthalmopathy. TCR beta CDR3 regions were amplified from RNA transcripts. Primed by the HTBI set, a first-round RT-PCR was run on the TCR CDR3. TCRdb redid the calling of the multiplex PCR reads with MiXCR, one entry per CDR3 protein. Altogether hundreds of thousands of distinct CDR3 sequences are present, roughly a sixth being singletons, with the ten largest covering approximately 20%. Sequencing used blood. The receptors were sampled from a woman between 18 and 30 years old with Graves' hyperthyroidism.

This clonotype was seen only a few times. The chain has TRBV12-3 or TRBV12-4 and TRBJ2-5; tentative D call: TRBD2 (5 bases). The CDR3 covers 14 residues. Trimming stripped 3 bases from V and 2 bases from J, with 10 bases between. In DNA, the CDR3 is TGTGCCAGCAGTTTCAGCGGTCCACAAGAGACCCAGTACTTC. The encoded protein is CASSFSGPQETQYF.

This clonotype turned up a few times. The J gene is TRBJ2-1, the V gene TRBV5-1; no reliable D call. The CDR3 has 14 residues. The germline V gene has CDR1 SGHRS and CDR2 YFSETQ. V gave up 6 bases and J gave up 4 bases, with 14 bases separating them. CDR3 DNA: TGCGCCAGCACCTTCCCACCGCTTTACAATGAGCAGTTCTTC. Amino acids: CASTFPPLYNEQFF.

This clonotype was counted many times. V and J are TRBV18 and TRBJ2-7; D is unresolved. Looked up from germline, CDR1 is KGHSH and CDR2 is LQKENI. The CDR3 consists of 14 residues. Trimming removed 3 bases from V and 3 bases from J, with 12 bases in between. In DNA form, the CDR3 reads TGTGCCAGCTCACCCCGATACGAGGACTACGAGCAGTACTTC. Protein product: CASSPRYEDYEQYF.

The chain couples TRBV15 to TRBJ2-7, with TRBD1 matching over 9 bases. Germline V gene sequence: CDR1 LNHNV, CDR2 YYDKDF (reference sequence). CDR3 size: 16 residues. After removal of 3 bases from V and 2 bases from J, the junction contained 8 bases not matched to a gene. CDR3 amino acids: CATSRKGQGSPYEQYF. CDR3 DNA: TGTGCCACCAGCAGGAAGGGACAGGGAAGCCCCTACGAGCAGTACTTC. The full variable domain, completed using reference TRBV15 and TRBJ2-7, is DAMVIQNPRYQVTQFGKPVTLSCSQTLNHNVMYWYQQKSSQAPKLLFHYYDKDFNNEADTPDNFQSRRPNTSFCFLDIRSPGLGDTAMYLCATSRKGQGSPYEQYFGPGTRLTVT.

This clonotype was picked up many times. This chain joins TRBV20-1 and TRBJ2-3, with TRBD1 matching over 7 bases. V lost 5 bases, J lost 8 bases, and 13 bases stayed unmatched. The CDR3 contains 14 residues. CDR1 and CDR2 from the germline V gene are DFQATT and SNEGSKA (reference sequence). This CDR3 reads CSAEEDRIRATQYF. The CDR3 DNA follows: TGCAGTGCTGAGGAGGACAGGATCCGAGCTACGCAGTATTTT.

The V and J genes are TRBV4-1 and TRBJ2-3; D is possibly TRBD2 (5 bases). Germline V gives CDR1 MGHRA, CDR2 YSYEKL. The V and J ends lost 1 base and 7 bases respectively, with 9 bases between them. CDR3 length: 13 residues. In DNA form, the CDR3 reads TGCGCCAGCAGCCAAGTGCGGGCGAATACGCAGTATTTT. Translating gives CASSQVRANTQYF.

This clonotype occurred many times. V gene TRBV7-9 combines with J gene TRBJ2-7; D is perhaps TRBD1 (5 bases). CDR3 size: 14 residues. The V gene lost 6 bases and the J gene lost 7 bases, with 19 bases spanning the gap. Germline CDR1 is SEHNR and CDR2 is FQNEAQ (reference sequence). CDR3 sequence: CASSTRAQSGEQYF. CDR3 sequence (DNA): TGTGCCAGCAGTACCAGGGCCCAGTCTGGGGAGCAGTACTTC. Complete variable domain (other parts from reference TRBV7-9 and TRBJ2-7): DTGVSQNPRHKITKRGQNVTFRCDPISEHNRLYWYRQTLGQGPEFLTYFQNEAQLEKSRLLSDRFSAERPKGSFSTLEIQRTEQGDSAMYLCASSTRAQSGEQYFGPGTRLTVT.

This clonotype has only a few counts. A much larger clone sits a single nucleotide away, making a read error possible. This is likely a read error, given that the CDR3 carries no conserved phenylalanine or tryptophan at its end. The CDR3: CASSLEGTSGKETQYL. In DNA, the CDR3 is TGTGCCAGCAGCTTAGAAGGGACTAGCGGGAAAGAGACCCAGTACCTC. The chain couples TRBV11-2 to TRBJ2-5, with 13 positions matching TRBD2. V lost 0 bases and J lost 3; bases outside the gene matches: 1. The CDR3 extends over 16 amino acids. Germline loops: CDR1 SGHAT, CDR2 FQNNGV.

This chain's CDR3 is CSAATSSYNEQFF. CDR3 coding DNA: TGCAGTGCTGCGACTAGCTCCTACAATGAGCAGTTCTTC. The V call is TRBV20-1, the J call TRBJ2-1, with TRBD2 as a possible D gene (6 bases). V lost 5 bases, J lost 0 bases, and 8 bases lay in between. This CDR3 contains 13 residues. Germline V gene data show CDR1 as DFQATT and CDR2 as SNEGSKA (reference sequence).

The chain combines TRBV5-6 with TRBJ1-1; no clear D gene. The CDR3 covers 15 residues. CDR1 and CDR2 (germline): SGHDT, YYEEEE. Deletions cut 1 base from V and 1 base from J, with 11 bases between. The DNA for the CDR3 is TGTGCCAGCAGCTTGAAGCTCAGACCGAACACTGAAGCTTTCTTT. Translated, it gives CASSLKLRPNTEAFF.

The chain couples TRBV20-1 to TRBJ2-1; D is possibly TRBD1 or TRBD2 (6 bases each). In germline, CDR1 is DFQATT, CDR2 SNEGSKA (reference sequence). Trimming pared 3 bases from V and 1 base from J, leaving 16 bases between. The length of the CDR3 is 16 residues. The CDR3 DNA follows: TGCAGTGCTAGCGAACGTCGGGGGCCGTCCTACAATGAGCAGTTCTTC. Translating gives CSASERRGPSYNEQFF.

This chain uses TRBV30 with TRBJ1-2; perhaps TRBD1 as D (5 bases). The CDR3 length is 14 residues. The germline V and J ends were trimmed by 3 bases and 2 bases, with 13 bases remaining between them. CDR1 and CDR2 from the germline V gene are GTSNPN and SVGIG (reference sequence). The CDR3 bases are TGTGCCTGGAGAAACGGACACGGGAACTATGGCTACACCTTC. As protein: CAWRNGHGNYGYTF.

This sequence joins TRBV4-2 and TRBJ1-3, with a possible D match to TRBD1 (6 bases). The CDR3 runs 16 residues. V lost 3 bases and J 4 bases, leaving 16 bases between the germline ends. CDR1 is LGHNA, CDR2 YNFKEQ, per germline. This CDR3 reads CASSHIVQGSGNTIYF. Here the CDR3 DNA reads TGTGCCAGCAGCCATATCGTACAGGGTTCAGGAAACACCATATATTTT.

At least ten counts were recorded for this clonotype. The chain links TRBV9 to TRBJ1-1, with no clear D. The V gene lost 0 bases and the J gene lost 0 bases, with 6 bases spanning the gap. CDR3 length equals 14 residues. Looked up from germline, CDR1 is SGDLS and CDR2 is YYNGEE. The DNA for the CDR3 is TGTGCCAGCAGCGTAGAGAAAGTGAACACTGAAGCTTTCTTT. Protein: CASSVEKVNTEAFF.

This chain links TRBV9 with TRBJ2-1; 12 nucleotides line up with TRBD1. With V trimmed by 9 bases and J by 6 bases, 10 bases remained unmatched. Germline lookup yields CDR1 SGDLS and CDR2 YYNGEE. The CDR3 loop spans 15 amino acids. Here the CDR3 DNA reads TGTGCCACCAATGAAGGGACAGGGGGCCTCAATGAGCAGTTCTTC. Its translation is CATNEGTGGLNEQFF.

About this clonotype: A read error may account for a junction end that differs from germline. The V call is TRBV11-2, the J call TRBJ2-5, with TRBD2 identical over 8 bases. Germline CDR1 is SGHAT and CDR2 is FQNNGV. This CDR3 is 16 amino acids long. CDR3 amino acids: CASGDRLATNQETLYF. Here the CDR3 DNA reads TGTGCCAGCGGGGATAGACTAGCGACAAACCAAGAGACCCTGTACTTC.

This clonotype showed up many times. J is TRBJ1-5 and V is TRBV18; weak D call: TRBD1 (6 bases). Trimming removed 3 bases at V and 3 bases at J, with 9 bases between. The CDR3 consists of 14 residues. Germline V gene lookup returns CDR1 KGHSH and CDR2 LQKENI. The CDR3, as DNA: TGTGCCAGCTCACCCTGGGACAACAATCAGCCCCAGCATTTT. Protein product: CASSPWDNNQPQHF.

This clonotype came up many times. The chain uses TRBV20-1 and TRBJ2-1; the match to TRBD2 covers 10 bases. The CDR3 has 15 amino acids. J gave up 6 bases and V 7 bases, and 12 bases lay outside the gene matches. Germline-derived CDR1 and CDR2 are DFQATT and SNEGSKA (reference sequence). CDR3 DNA sequence: TGCAGTGTCCCCGAACGGGCTAGCGGGAGCAATGAGCAGTTCTTC. Translated: CSVPERASGSNEQFF.

This clonotype is a singleton in its sample. The genes are TRBV10-3 and TRBJ2-1; a possible D gene is TRBD2 (6 bases). The CDR3 is made up of 17 amino acids. Germline CDR1 and CDR2: ENHRY and SYGVKD. Trimming pared 7 bases from V and 4 bases from J, leaving 23 bases between. This CDR3 is CAITDQGGRPWYNEQFF. In nucleotides, the CDR3 is TGTGCCATCACCGACCAGGGTGGGAGGCCGTGGTACAATGAGCAGTTCTTC.

This chain joins TRBV27 and TRBJ2-3; 7 bases match TRBD1. The CDR3 contains 16 residues. J was trimmed by 1 base and V by 3 bases; bases with no gene match: 7. Germline V CDR1 and CDR2: MNHEY, SMNVEV (reference sequence). CDR3 DNA: TGTGCCAGCAGTTTCGAGAGGGGGCTTGGCACAGATACGCAGTATTTT. Amino acid sequence: CASSFERGLGTDTQYF.

The sample holds a few counts of this clonotype. This chain joins TRBV25-1 and TRBJ2-5, with 13 bases that match TRBD2. Germline assignment: CDR1 MGHDK and CDR2 SYGVNS. V was clipped by 5 bases and J by 2 bases; unmatched bases: 5. This CDR3 contains 16 residues. CDR3 nucleotide sequence: TGTGCCAGCAGTCCAAGGACTAGCGGGAGTCAAGAGACCCAGTACTTC. Its protein product is CASSPRTSGSQETQYF.

This clonotype was seen many times. This rearrangement joins TRBV5-1 to TRBJ2-2, with 9 bases matching TRBD2. Germline V gene sequence: CDR1 SGHRS, CDR2 YFSETQ. With 3 bases clipped from V and 0 bases from J, the junction kept 6 bases outside the gene matches. The length of the CDR3 is 17 residues. CDR3 bases: TGCGCCAGCAGCTATATAGCGGGAGCGACGAACACCGGGGAGCTGTTTTTT. Protein sequence: CASSYIAGATNTGELFF.